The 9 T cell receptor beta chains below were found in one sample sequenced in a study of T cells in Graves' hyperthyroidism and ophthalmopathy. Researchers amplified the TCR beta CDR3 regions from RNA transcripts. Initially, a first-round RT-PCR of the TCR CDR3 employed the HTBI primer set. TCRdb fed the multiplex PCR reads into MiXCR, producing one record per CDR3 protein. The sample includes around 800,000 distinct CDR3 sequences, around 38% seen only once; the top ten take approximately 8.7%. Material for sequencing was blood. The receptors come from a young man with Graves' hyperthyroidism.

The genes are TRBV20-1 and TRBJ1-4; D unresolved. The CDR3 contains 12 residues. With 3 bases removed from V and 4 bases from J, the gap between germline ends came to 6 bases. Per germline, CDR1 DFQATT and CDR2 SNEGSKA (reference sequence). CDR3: CSARDHNEKLFF. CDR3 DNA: TGCAGTGCTAGGGATCATAATGAAAAACTGTTTTTT.

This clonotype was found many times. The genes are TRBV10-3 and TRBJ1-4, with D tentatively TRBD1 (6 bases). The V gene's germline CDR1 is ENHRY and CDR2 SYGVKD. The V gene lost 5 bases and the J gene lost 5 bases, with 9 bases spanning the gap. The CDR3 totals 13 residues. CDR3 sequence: CAISRDNNEKLFF. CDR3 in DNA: TGTGCCATCAGTAGGGACAACAATGAAAAACTGTTTTTT.

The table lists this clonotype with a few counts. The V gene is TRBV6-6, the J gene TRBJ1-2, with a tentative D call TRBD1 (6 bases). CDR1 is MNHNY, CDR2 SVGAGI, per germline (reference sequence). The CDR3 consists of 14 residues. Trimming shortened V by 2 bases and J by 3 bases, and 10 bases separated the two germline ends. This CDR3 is CASSYLAGDYGYTF. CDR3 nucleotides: TGTGCCAGCAGTTACCTTGCAGGGGACTATGGCTACACCTTC.

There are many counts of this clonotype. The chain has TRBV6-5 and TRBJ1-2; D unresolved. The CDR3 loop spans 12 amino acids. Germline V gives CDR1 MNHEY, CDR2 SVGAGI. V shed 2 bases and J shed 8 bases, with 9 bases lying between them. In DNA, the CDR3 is TGTGCCAGCAGTTACAGGGTCGGGGGCTACACCTTC. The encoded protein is CASSYRVGGYTF.

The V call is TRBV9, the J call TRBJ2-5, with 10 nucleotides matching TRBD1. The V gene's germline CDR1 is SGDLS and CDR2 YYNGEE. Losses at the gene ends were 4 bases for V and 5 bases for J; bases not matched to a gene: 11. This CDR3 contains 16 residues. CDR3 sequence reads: CASSPPGQGLWETQYF. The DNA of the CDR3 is TGTGCCAGCAGCCCTCCGGGACAGGGGTTATGGGAGACCCAGTACTTC.

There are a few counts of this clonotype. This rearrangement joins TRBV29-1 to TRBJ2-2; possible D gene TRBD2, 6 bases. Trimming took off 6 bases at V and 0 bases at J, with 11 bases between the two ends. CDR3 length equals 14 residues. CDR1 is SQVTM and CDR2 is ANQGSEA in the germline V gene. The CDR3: CSVAGTPNTGELFF. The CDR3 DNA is TGCAGCGTCGCCGGGACTCCGAACACCGGGGAGCTGTTTTTT.

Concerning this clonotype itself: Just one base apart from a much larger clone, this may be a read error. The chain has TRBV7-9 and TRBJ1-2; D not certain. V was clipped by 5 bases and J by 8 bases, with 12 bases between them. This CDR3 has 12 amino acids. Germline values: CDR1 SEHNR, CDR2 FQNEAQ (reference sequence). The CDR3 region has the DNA TGTGCCAGCAGCCCCCCGTCTGAAGGCTACACCTTC. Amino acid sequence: CASSPPSEGYTF. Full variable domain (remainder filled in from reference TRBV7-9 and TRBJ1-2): DTGVSQNPRHKITKRGQNVTFRCDPISEHNRLYWYRQTLGQGPEFLTYFQNEAQLEKSRLLSDRFSAERPKGSFSTLEIQRTEQGDSAMYLCASSPPSEGYTFGSGTRLTVV.

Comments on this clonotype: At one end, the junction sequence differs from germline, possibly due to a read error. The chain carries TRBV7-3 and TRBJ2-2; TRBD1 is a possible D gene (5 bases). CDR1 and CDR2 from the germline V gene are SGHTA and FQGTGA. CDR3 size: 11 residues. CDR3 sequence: CAISDSGELFF. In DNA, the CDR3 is TGTGCCATCAGCGACAGTGGGGAGCTGTTTTTT.

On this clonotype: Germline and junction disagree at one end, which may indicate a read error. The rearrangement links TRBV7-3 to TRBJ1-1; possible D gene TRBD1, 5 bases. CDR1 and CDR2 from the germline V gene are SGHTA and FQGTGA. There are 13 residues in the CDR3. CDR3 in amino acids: CASSRRWGTEAFF. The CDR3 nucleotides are TGCGCCAGCAGCCGAAGGTGGGGGACTGAAGCTTTCTTT.